This TCR beta chain was found in a study of CD8 T cells in ankylosing spondylitis. The CDR3 totals 17 residues. V dropped 4 bases and J dropped 0; count of bases not matched to a gene: 7. The germline gives CDR1 SGHRS, CDR2 YFSETQ. The study's findings and limits: It appeared that ankylosing spondylitis blood was characterized by a TCR beta motif of several highly homologous variants. Significantly higher representation of disease-linked clones was reported for matched ankylosing spondylitis synovial fluid.

Turning to this clonotype: Its antigen is unidentified.

TCRdb itself ran the 5' RACE reads through MiXCR, one entry per CDR3 protein. There are some 220,000 distinct CDR3 sequences in the sample; around 7.9% occur only once, and 14% lies in the top ten. The TCR originated in a male donor with ankylosing spondylitis. V gene TRBV5-1 combines with J gene TRBJ1-6; the match to TRBD1 covers 7 bases. The sample was blood, either unsorted or a sorted T cell fraction (not recorded which). CDR3 DNA sequence: TGCGCCAGCAGCAAGTCGGACAGGAGCTCCTATAATTCACCCCTCCACTTT. Protein: CASSKSDRSSYNSPLHF.